Included here is one T cell receptor (beta chain) sequence, with context. TCRdb's copy holds only in-frame clones and misses some; the assay was immunoSEQ multiplex PCR. There are around 35,000 clones in the sample; under 90% occur only once, and approximately 14% lies in the top ten. This entry is derived from a study of PD-L1 blockade in urothelial cancer. The time point here: pretreatment peripheral blood. V lost 3 bases and J 8 bases, leaving 23 bases between the germline ends. The CDR3 runs 16 residues. The germline CDR1 and CDR2 sequences are SGHRS and YFSETQ. Sample: PBMCs, taken around atezolizumab (anti-PD-L1) treatment. The receptor comes from a man aged 60 to 69 with urothelial cancer. The chain carries TRBV5-1 and TRBJ1-2; D is unclear. The CDR3 spells CASSSSARGQLGGYTF. The CDR3 DNA sequence: TGCGCCAGCAGCTCATCAGCCCGGGGTCAATTAGGGGGCTACACCTTC.